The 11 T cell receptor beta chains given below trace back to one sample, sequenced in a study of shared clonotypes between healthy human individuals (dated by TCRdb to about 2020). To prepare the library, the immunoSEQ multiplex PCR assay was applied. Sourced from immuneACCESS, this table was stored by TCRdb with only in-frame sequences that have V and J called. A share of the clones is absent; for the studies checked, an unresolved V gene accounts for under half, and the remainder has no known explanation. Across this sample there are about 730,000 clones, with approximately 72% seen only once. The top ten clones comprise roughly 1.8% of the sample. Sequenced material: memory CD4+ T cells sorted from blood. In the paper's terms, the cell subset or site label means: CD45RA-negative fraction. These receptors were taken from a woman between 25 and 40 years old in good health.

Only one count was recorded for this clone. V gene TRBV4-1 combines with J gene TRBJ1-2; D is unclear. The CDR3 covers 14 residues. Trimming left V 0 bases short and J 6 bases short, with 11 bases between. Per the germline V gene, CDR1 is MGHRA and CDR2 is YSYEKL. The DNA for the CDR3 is TGCGCCAGCAGCCAAGATCGGAGGGAAGATGGCTACACCTTC. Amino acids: CASSQDRREDGYTF.

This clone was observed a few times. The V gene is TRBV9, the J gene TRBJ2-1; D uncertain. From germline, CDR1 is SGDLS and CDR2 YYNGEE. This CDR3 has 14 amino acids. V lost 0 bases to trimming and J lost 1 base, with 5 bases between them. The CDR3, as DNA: TGTGCCAGCAGCGTAGAAACTTCCTACAATGAGCAGTTCTTC. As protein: CASSVETSYNEQFF.

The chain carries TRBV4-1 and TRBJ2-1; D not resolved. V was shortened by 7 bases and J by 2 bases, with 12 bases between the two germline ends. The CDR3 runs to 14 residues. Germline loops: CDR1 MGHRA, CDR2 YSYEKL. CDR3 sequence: CASTTDPTYNEQFF. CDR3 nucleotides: TGCGCCAGCACCACCGACCCAACCTACAATGAGCAGTTCTTC.

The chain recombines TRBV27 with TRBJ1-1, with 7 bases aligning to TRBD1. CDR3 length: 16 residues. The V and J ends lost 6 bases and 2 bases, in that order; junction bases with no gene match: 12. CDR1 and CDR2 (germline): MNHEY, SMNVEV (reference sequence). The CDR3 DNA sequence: TGTGCCAGCAGCCCCCGGATACAGGGGATAAACACTGAAGCTTTCTTT. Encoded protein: CASSPRIQGINTEAFF.

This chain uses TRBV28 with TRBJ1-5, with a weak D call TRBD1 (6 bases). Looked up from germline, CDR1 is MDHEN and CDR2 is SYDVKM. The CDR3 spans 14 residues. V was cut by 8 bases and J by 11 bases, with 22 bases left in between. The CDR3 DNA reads TGTGCCAGCCCTGAGGGGGGGCGCGATGAGGCCCAGCATTTT. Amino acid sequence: CASPEGGRDEAQHF.

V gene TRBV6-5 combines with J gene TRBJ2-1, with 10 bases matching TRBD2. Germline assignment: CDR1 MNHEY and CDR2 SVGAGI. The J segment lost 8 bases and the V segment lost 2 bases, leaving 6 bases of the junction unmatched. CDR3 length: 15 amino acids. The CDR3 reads CASSYRASGSDEQFF. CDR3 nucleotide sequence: TGTGCCAGCAGTTACAGGGCTAGCGGGAGCGATGAGCAGTTCTTC.

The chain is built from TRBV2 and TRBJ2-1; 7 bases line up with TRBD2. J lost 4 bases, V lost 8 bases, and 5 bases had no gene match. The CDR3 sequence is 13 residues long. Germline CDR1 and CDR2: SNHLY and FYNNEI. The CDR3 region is CASGSSGYNEQFF. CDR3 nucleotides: TGTGCCAGCGGGTCTAGCGGATACAATGAGCAGTTCTTC.

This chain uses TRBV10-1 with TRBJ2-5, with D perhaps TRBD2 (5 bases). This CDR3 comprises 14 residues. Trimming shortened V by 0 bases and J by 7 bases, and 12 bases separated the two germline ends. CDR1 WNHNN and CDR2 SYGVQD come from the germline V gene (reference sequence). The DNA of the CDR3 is TGCGCCAGCAGTGAGTCCCCCGGGAAAGGGACCCAGTACTTC. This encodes CASSESPGKGTQYF.

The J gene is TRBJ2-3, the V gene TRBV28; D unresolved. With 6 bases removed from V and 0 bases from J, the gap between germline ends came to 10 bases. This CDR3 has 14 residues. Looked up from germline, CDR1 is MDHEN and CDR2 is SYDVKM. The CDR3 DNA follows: TGTGCCAGCAGACGAGCGTCTAGCACAGATACGCAGTATTTT. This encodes CASRRASSTDTQYF. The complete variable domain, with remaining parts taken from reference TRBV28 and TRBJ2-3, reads DVKVTQSSRYLVKRTGEKVFLECVQDMDHENMFWYRQDPGLGLRLIYFSYDVKMKEKGDIPEGYSVSREKKERFSLILESASTNQTSMYLCASRRASSTDTQYFGPGTRLTVL.

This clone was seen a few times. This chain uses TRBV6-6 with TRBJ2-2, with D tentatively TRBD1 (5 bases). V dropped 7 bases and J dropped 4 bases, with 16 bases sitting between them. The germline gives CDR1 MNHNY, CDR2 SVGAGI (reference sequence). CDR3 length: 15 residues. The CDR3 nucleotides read TGTGCCAGCATCCCAGTGGCAGGGCTCACCGGGGAGCTGTTTTTT. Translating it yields CASIPVAGLTGELFF.

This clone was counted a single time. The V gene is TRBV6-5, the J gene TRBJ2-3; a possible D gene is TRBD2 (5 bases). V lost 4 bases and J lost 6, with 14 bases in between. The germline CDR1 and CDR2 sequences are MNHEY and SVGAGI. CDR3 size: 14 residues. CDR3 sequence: CASSSRGRRDTQYF. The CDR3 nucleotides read TGTGCCAGCAGTTCCCGTGGGAGAAGGGATACGCAGTATTTT.